These T cell receptor beta chains were read from a single sample in a study of T cell responses to AZD1222 COVID-19 vaccine. Generated by immunoSEQ multiplex PCR, the TCRdb table keeps only in-frame clones and is missing some. This sample has some 180,000 clones, with approximately 90% found just once. The sequencing used peripheral blood, collected 28 days after the second AZD1222 dose. These receptors were collected from an adult who received the AZD1222 COVID-19 vaccine. Both conserved end residues are part of each CDR3. A D gene is named only where the DNA matches it firmly. Clone size appears in some rows only: once, few, many, or a class for an expanded clone.

-	TRBV6-2/TRBV6-3	-	TRBJ1-2	TGTGCCAGCAGTTCCTTCCGGCCAGGGGGCTACACCTTC	CASSSFRPGGYTF
-	TRBV7-2	-	TRBJ2-1	TGTGCCAGCAGCTTAGCAGGACAGGGCGGGAGTGAGCAGTTCTTC	CASSLAGQGGSEQFF
-	TRBV5-4	-	TRBJ2-7	TGTGCCAGCAGCTTTAGGGGTTCGGGCGAGCAGTACTTC	CASSFRGSGEQYF
-	TRBV12-3/TRBV12-4	-	TRBJ2-1	TGTGCCAGCAGTTTAGGGCCTTCTGAGTTCTTC	CASSLGPSEFF
-	TRBV4-1	-	TRBJ1-6	TGCGCCAGCAGCCAAGATCCAAGCGTGGGGAACTCCTATAATTCACCCCTCCACTTT	CASSQDPSVGNSYNSPLHF
once	TRBV5-6	TRBD1	TRBJ2-1	TGTGCCAGCAGCTTGCAGGGGGCATACAATGAGCAGTTCTTC	CASSLQGAYNEQFF
-	TRBV28	TRBD2	TRBJ2-1	TGTGCCAGCTTACGGGGGGAGTTGTTCTTC	CASLRGELFF
-	TRBV10-1	-	TRBJ1-2	TGCGCCAGCAGTGGGACACGGAAACCCAGGGAAGGCTACACCTTC	CASSGTRKPREGYTF
-	TRBV18	-	TRBJ2-7	TGTGCCAGCTCCTACGGGACACTCGGCTACGAGCAGTACTTC	CASSYGTLGYEQYF
-	TRBV16	TRBD1	TRBJ1-2	TGTGCCAGCAGCCAAGGCGGAAACAGGGGTGTGGATGGCTACACCTTC	CASSQGGNRGVDGYTF
-	TRBV29-1	-	TRBJ1-3	TGCAGCGTTACGGGGGAGGGCTCTGGAAACACCATATATTTT	CSVTGEGSGNTIYF
-	TRBV7-3	-	TRBJ2-6	TGTTCCCCCCCGTGTGAGAGCTCTGGGGCCAACGTCCTGACTTTC	CSPPCESSGANVLTF
-	TRBV6-4	-	TRBJ1-6	TGTGCCAGCAGGGAAGGACCCAATTCACCCCTCCACTTT	CASREGPNSPLHF
once	TRBV5-1	-	TRBJ1-2	TGCGCCAGCAGCTTGGAGGGCCAGGGGATTGGCTACACCTTC	CASSLEGQGIGYTF
once	TRBV5-5	TRBD2	TRBJ2-1	TGTGCCAGCAGCTTGGTTGGCGGGGGGTTTTCCGGATTGGAGCAGTTCTTC	CASSLVGGGFSGLEQFF
-	TRBV19	-	TRBJ2-4	TGTGCCAGTAGTTTAACTAGTACGGGCATTCAGTACTTC	CASSLTSTGIQYF
once	TRBV7-3	TRBD2	TRBJ2-1	TGTGCCAGCAGCTTAATCAAGGCGGGAGGGCCGCAGTTCTTC	CASSLIKAGGPQFF
-	TRBV6-4	-	TRBJ1-2	TGTGCCAGCAGTCCGACGACAGGACCGTATGGCTACACCTTC	CASSPTTGPYGYTF
-	TRBV10-1	TRBD2	TRBJ2-1	TGCGCCAGCAGTGACCTATCCGGGACTAGCGGAGGGAATGAGCAGTTCTTC	CASSDLSGTSGGNEQFF
once	TRBV5-1	TRBD1	TRBJ1-6	TGCGCCAGCAGCTCCCGGGACAGGGGGCGATTGAATTCACCCCTCCACTTT	CASSSRDRGRLNSPLHF
-	TRBV15	-	TRBJ2-7	TGTGCCACCAGCAGTCTAATGGCCCCAAGGCAGTACTTC	CATSSLMAPRQYF
-	TRBV4-3	-	TRBJ2-7	TGCGCCAGCAGCCGCGGACCGTCCTACGAGCAGTACTTC	CASSRGPSYEQYF
-	TRBV5-1	TRBD2	TRBJ2-1	TGCGCCAGCAGCTCCCTAGCGGGGATAAACAATGAGCAGTTCTTC	CASSSLAGINNEQFF
-	TRBV7-8	TRBD1	TRBJ2-3	TGTGCCAGCAGCTTAAAGGGACAGGGGGCAGGGGATACGCAGTATTTT	CASSLKGQGAGDTQYF
-	TRBV30	TRBD1	TRBJ1-1	TGTGCCTGGGGCACAGGGGTGAGAACTGAAGCTTTCTTT	CAWGTGVRTEAFF
many	TRBV7-9	TRBD2	TRBJ2-7	TGTGCCAGCAGGGCGGGGGAAAGGTACGAGCAGTACTTC	CASRAGERYEQYF
-	TRBV24-1	-	TRBJ2-1	TGTGCCACCAGTGGTAGTAGACCCCCCAATGAGCAGTTCTTC	CATSGSRPPNEQFF
-	TRBV5-6	TRBD2	TRBJ2-5	TGTGCCAGCAGCCGACTAGCGGGGGGATCTCAAGAGACCCAGTACTTC	CASSRLAGGSQETQYF
-	TRBV19	TRBD1	TRBJ1-1	TGTGCCAGTAGTAAGACCGGGACAGGGATTACTAGGTATGCTTTCTTT	CASSKTGTGITRYAFF
-	TRBV7-2	TRBD2	TRBJ2-7	TGTGCCAGCAGTTCAAGGTGGACTAGCGGGAGATACGAGCAGTACTTC	CASSSRWTSGRYEQYF
-	TRBV5-1	-	TRBJ1-5	TGCGCCAGCAGCCCGGGGCCTGAAGGGCATCAGCCCCAGCATTTT	CASSPGPEGHQPQHF
-	TRBV10-1	-	TRBJ2-3	TGCGCCAGCAGTGGGGATCTAGCGAGTGGAGATACGCAGTATTTT	CASSGDLASGDTQYF
-	TRBV28	-	TRBJ1-6	TGTGCCAGCAGTTACATGGATAATTCACCCCTCCACTTT	CASSYMDNSPLHF
-	TRBV27	-	TRBJ2-3	TGTGCCAGCAGTCCCAGGAGGGATACGCAGTATTTT	CASSPRRDTQYF
-	TRBV7-9	TRBD2	TRBJ2-2	TGTGCCAGCAGCCCCAGCCTACTAGCGGGGAACACCGGGGAGCTGTTTTTT	CASSPSLLAGNTGELFF
-	TRBV30	-	TRBJ1-3	TGTGCCTTGGCATCGGGCTCCGGTGGAAACACCATATATTTT	CALASGSGGNTIYF
-	TRBV5-6	-	TRBJ2-7	TGTGCCAGCAGCTTGGATGGGGTTCCCTACGAGCAGTACTTC	CASSLDGVPYEQYF
once	TRBV2	-	TRBJ1-6	TGTGCCAGCAGTTTGACAGGACCCAATTCACCCCTCCACTTT	CASSLTGPNSPLHF
-	TRBV2	-	TRBJ1-3	TGTGCCAGCAGTTACCAGGGTCAGGGATCTGGAAACACCATATATTTT	CASSYQGQGSGNTIYF
-	TRBV5-5	TRBD1	TRBJ1-5	TGTGCCAGCAGCTCGGGACAGGGGAATAGCAATCAGCCCCAGCATTTT	CASSSGQGNSNQPQHF
-	TRBV5-1	TRBD1	TRBJ2-7	TGCGCCAGCACTCGGGACAGGGGGTACGAGCAGTACTTC	CASTRDRGYEQYF
-	TRBV12-3/TRBV12-4	-	TRBJ1-1	TGTGCCAGCAGTTTAAAAGTGTACACTGAAGCTTTCTTT	CASSLKVYTEAFF